This is a list of T cell receptor beta chains from one sample in a study of blood T cell repertoires in COVID-19. Profiling relied on immunoSEQ multiplex PCR, and the TCRdb table lists in-frame clones only, not all of them. The sample holds about 180,000 clones, roughly 88% seen once. The sample comprised peripheral blood. Receptors were obtained from a woman in her 30s with acute or convalescent COVID-19. Each CDR3 is given with its conserved first and last residue. D genes are given only for firm matches. Part of the rows lack a size; the others show once, few, many or a class for expanded clones.

DNA: TGCAGCGGAGGGGGACTAGCTTCTCAAAGCACAGATACGCAGTATTTT; CDR3: CSGGGLASQSTDTQYF; D: TRBD2; size: NA; J: TRBJ2-3; V: TRBV29-1
DNA: TGTGCCAGCAGCTTGAATCATGGGGCCAACGTCCTGACTTTC; CDR3: CASSLNHGANVLTF; D: NA; size: NA; J: TRBJ2-6; V: TRBV5-4
DNA: TGCGCCAGCAGCTTGCTCGGGGAGAGCTCCTACAATGAGCAGTTCTTC; CDR3: CASSLLGESSYNEQFF; D: NA; size: NA; J: TRBJ2-1; V: TRBV5-1
DNA: TGTGCCAGCAGCCCTGGACAGCCGTCCTACAATGAGCAGTTCTTC; CDR3: CASSPGQPSYNEQFF; D: NA; size: NA; J: TRBJ2-1; V: TRBV7-8
DNA: TGTGCCTGTTATAGCAATCAGCCCCAGCATTTT; CDR3: CACYSNQPQHF; D: NA; size: NA; J: TRBJ1-5; V: TRBV7-9
DNA: TGTGCCAGCAGTTACCCCGTGACAGTATACAATGAGCAGTTCTTC; CDR3: CASSYPVTVYNEQFF; D: NA; size: NA; J: TRBJ2-1; V: TRBV6-7
DNA: TGTGCCAGCAGCCCGGACGGTCCGCGAGGGACCATATATTTT; CDR3: CASSPDGPRGTIYF; D: NA; size: NA; J: TRBJ1-3; V: TRBV7-2
DNA: TGTGCCAGCAGCTTCGGGGCGCCGGGACAAGTCCCCGAGCAGTACTTC; CDR3: CASSFGAPGQVPEQYF; D: NA; size: NA; J: TRBJ2-7; V: TRBV7-9
DNA: TGTGCCAGCAGTACGTCTAGGAACACCGGGGAGCTGTTTTTT; CDR3: CASSTSRNTGELFF; D: NA; size: NA; J: TRBJ2-2; V: TRBV27
DNA: TGTGCCAGCAGCTTATGGGGACAGAGGATTTCACCCCTCCACTTT; CDR3: CASSLWGQRISPLHF; D: TRBD1; size: NA; J: TRBJ1-6; V: TRBV7-2
DNA: TGCAGTGCTAGTGGGTTTACAGATTACGAGCAGTACTTC; CDR3: CSASGFTDYEQYF; D: NA; size: NA; J: TRBJ2-7; V: TRBV20-1
DNA: TGTGCCAGCAGTTTGCGGACAGCCGGCTACACCTTC; CDR3: CASSLRTAGYTF; D: NA; size: NA; J: TRBJ1-2; V: TRBV28
DNA: TGCAGCGTTCAGGGCATAGGCAATCAGCCCCAGCATTTT; CDR3: CSVQGIGNQPQHF; D: NA; size: NA; J: TRBJ1-5; V: TRBV29-1
DNA: TGTGCCAGCAGCCTCCTCAGTGGAGGTGAAGCTTTCTTT; CDR3: CASSLLSGGEAFF; D: NA; size: NA; J: TRBJ1-1; V: TRBV7-8
DNA: TGCGCCAGCAGCCAAGTATTAGCGGGAGGGGACACGCAGTATTTT; CDR3: CASSQVLAGGDTQYF; D: TRBD2; size: NA; J: TRBJ2-3; V: TRBV4-1
DNA: TGTGCCAGCAGCTTCGATTCGGCGGGCAATGAGCAGTTCTTC; CDR3: CASSFDSAGNEQFF; D: NA; size: NA; J: TRBJ2-1; V: TRBV7-9
DNA: TGTGCCAGCAGCCAAGTGCTTGGGGAGGGCCTTGAGACCCAGTACTTC; CDR3: CASSQVLGEGLETQYF; D: TRBD2; size: NA; J: TRBJ2-5; V: TRBV3-1/TRBV3-2
DNA: TGCAGCGCCGGGAGAACGGACGGGGAGCTGTTTTTT; CDR3: CSAGRTDGELFF; D: NA; size: NA; J: TRBJ2-2; V: TRBV29-1
DNA: TGTGCCAGCAGTGTTGATATCGCGGCTTTCTACAATGAGCAGTTCTTC; CDR3: CASSVDIAAFYNEQFF; D: NA; size: NA; J: TRBJ2-1; V: TRBV6-1
DNA: TGCGCCAGCAGTCGAGTCCCGAGCTCCTACAATGAGCAGTTCTTC; CDR3: CASSRVPSSYNEQFF; D: NA; size: NA; J: TRBJ2-1; V: TRBV5-1
DNA: TGTGCCAGCAGTTTCCGACAGGGAAGGCAGTACTTC; CDR3: CASSFRQGRQYF; D: TRBD1; size: NA; J: TRBJ2-7; V: TRBV6-5
DNA: TGTGCCAGCAGCCGGACGGGGGTCTACGAGCAGTACTTC; CDR3: CASSRTGVYEQYF; D: NA; size: NA; J: TRBJ2-7; V: TRBV6-2/TRBV6-3
DNA: TGTGCCAGCAGCTTCTTTCGATGGGACACTGAGCAGTTCTTC; CDR3: CASSFFRWDTEQFF; D: NA; size: NA; J: TRBJ2-1; V: TRBV7-9
DNA: TGTGCCAGCCGAGGAGAGAGCCAAAAACTGTTTTTT; CDR3: CASRGESQKLFF; D: NA; size: NA; J: TRBJ1-4; V: TRBV2
DNA: TGTGCCAGCAGCTTAGCACAGGGGGCGGCTGAAGCTTTCTTT; CDR3: CASSLAQGAAEAFF; D: TRBD1; size: few; J: TRBJ1-1; V: TRBV7-9
DNA: TGTGCCAGCAAACGCGGGGGCCAAGAGACCCAGTACTTC; CDR3: CASKRGGQETQYF; D: TRBD2; size: NA; J: TRBJ2-5; V: TRBV2
DNA: TGTGCCAGCAGTTTAATCGGGGTTTCTGGAAACACCATATATTTT; CDR3: CASSLIGVSGNTIYF; D: NA; size: NA; J: TRBJ1-3; V: TRBV28
DNA: TGTGCCACCACCGGGACTGAGGGGAGGATGCAGTTCTTC; CDR3: CATTGTEGRMQFF; D: NA; size: NA; J: TRBJ2-1; V: TRBV10-3
DNA: TGTGCCAGCAGCGTTCCACACGGGACTAGCGGGAGGAATGAGCAGTTCTTC; CDR3: CASSVPHGTSGRNEQFF; D: TRBD2; size: NA; J: TRBJ2-1; V: TRBV9
DNA: TGTGCCAGCAGCACCGACGTTAGATCCGGCCGAGGGCAGCCCCAGCATTTT; CDR3: CASSTDVRSGRGQPQHF; D: NA; size: NA; J: TRBJ1-5; V: TRBV28
DNA: TGTGCCACCGGTGGGGCCTCTGGAAACACCATATATTTT; CDR3: CATGGASGNTIYF; D: NA; size: NA; J: TRBJ1-3; V: TRBV6-5
DNA: TGTGCCAGCACTGAGGAATGTTGTGTACTAGCCAAAAACATTCAGTACTTC; CDR3: CASTEECCVLAKNIQYF; D: NA; size: NA; J: TRBJ2-4; V: TRBV7-9
DNA: TGTGCCAGCAGCTTCATACAGGGCTCCTACACCTTC; CDR3: CASSFIQGSYTF; D: NA; size: NA; J: TRBJ1-2; V: TRBV5-4
DNA: TGCAGCGTTGGATCAGGTAACATTCAGTACTTC; CDR3: CSVGSGNIQYF; D: NA; size: NA; J: TRBJ2-4; V: TRBV29-1
DNA: TGTGCCAGCAGCCTTGGACTAGCGGGACCATACGAGCAGTACTTC; CDR3: CASSLGLAGPYEQYF; D: TRBD2; size: NA; J: TRBJ2-7; V: TRBV3-1/TRBV3-2
DNA: TGTGCCAGTAGTATTGGGACAGTCGGAGGCGCTTTCTTT; CDR3: CASSIGTVGGAFF; D: TRBD1; size: NA; J: TRBJ1-1; V: TRBV19
DNA: TGTGCCAGCAGCTTACAGGGACAAGGCTCACCCCTCCACTTT; CDR3: CASSLQGQGSPLHF; D: NA; size: NA; J: TRBJ1-6; V: TRBV5-4